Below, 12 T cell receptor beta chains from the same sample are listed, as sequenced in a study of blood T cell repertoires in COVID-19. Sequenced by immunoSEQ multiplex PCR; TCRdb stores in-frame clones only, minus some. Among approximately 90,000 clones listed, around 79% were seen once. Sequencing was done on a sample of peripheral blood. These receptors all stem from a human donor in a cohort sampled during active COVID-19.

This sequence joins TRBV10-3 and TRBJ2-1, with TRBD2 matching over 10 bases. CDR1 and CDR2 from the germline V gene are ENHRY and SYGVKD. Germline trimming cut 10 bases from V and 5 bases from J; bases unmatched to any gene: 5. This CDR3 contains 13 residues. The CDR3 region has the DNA TGTGCCACCATAGCGGGGGGAGACAATGAGCAGTTCTTC. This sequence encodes CATIAGGDNEQFF.

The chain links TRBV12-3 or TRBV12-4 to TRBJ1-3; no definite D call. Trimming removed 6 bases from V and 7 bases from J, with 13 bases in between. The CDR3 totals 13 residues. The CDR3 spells CASRPAGGNTIYF. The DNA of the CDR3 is TGTGCCAGCAGGCCCGCCGGAGGGAACACCATATATTTT.

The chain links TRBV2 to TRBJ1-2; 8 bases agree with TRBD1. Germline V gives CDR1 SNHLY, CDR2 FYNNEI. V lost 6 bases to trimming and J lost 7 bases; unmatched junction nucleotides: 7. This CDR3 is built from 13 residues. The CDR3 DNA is TGTGCCAGCAGGGCACAGGGGGAAGGTGGCTACACCTTC. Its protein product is CASRAQGEGGYTF.

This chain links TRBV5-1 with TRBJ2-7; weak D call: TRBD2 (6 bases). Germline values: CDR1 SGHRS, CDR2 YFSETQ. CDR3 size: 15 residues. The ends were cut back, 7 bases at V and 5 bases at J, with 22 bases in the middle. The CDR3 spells CASGPGSASYDEQYF. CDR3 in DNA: TGCGCCAGCGGGCCCGGGAGCGCCAGTTACGACGAGCAGTACTTC.

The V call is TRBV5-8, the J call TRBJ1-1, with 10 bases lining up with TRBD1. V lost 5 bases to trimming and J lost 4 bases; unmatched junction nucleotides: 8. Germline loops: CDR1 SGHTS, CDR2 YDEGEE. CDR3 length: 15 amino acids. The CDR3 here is CASSTVGQGGTEAFF. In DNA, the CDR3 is TGTGCCAGCAGTACCGTAGGACAGGGGGGCACTGAAGCTTTCTTT.

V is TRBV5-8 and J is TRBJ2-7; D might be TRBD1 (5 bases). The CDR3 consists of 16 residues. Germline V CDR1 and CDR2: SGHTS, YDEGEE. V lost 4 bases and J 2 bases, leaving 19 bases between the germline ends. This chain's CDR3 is CASSPNRWGTAYEQYF. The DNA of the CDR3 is TGTGCCAGCAGCCCCAACCGGTGGGGCACGGCCTACGAGCAGTACTTC.

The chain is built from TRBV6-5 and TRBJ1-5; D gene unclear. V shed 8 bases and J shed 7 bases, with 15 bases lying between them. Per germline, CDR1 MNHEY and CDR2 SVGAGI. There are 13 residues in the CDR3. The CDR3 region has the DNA TGTGCCAGCCAGCCCGGGGAAGGACAGCCCCAGCATTTT. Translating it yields CASQPGEGQPQHF.

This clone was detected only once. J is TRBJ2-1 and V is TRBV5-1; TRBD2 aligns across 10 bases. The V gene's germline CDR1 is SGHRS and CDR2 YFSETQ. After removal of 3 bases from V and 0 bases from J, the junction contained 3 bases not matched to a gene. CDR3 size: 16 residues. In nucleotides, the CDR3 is TGCGCCAGCAGCTCCCTAGCGGGAGACTCCTACAATGAGCAGTTCTTC. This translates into CASSSLAGDSYNEQFF.

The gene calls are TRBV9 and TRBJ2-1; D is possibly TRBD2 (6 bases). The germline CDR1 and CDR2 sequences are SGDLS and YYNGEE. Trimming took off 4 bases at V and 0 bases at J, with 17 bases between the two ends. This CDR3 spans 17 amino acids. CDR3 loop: CASSPPPGRSSYNEQFF. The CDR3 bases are TGTGCCAGCAGCCCTCCTCCGGGGAGGAGCTCCTACAATGAGCAGTTCTTC.

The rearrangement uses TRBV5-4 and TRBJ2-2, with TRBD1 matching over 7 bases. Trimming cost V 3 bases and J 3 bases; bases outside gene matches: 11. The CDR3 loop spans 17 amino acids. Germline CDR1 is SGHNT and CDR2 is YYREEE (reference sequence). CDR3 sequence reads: CASSSSVGGGYTGELFF. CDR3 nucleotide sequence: TGTGCCAGCAGCTCAAGTGTAGGGGGCGGGTACACCGGGGAGCTGTTTTTT.

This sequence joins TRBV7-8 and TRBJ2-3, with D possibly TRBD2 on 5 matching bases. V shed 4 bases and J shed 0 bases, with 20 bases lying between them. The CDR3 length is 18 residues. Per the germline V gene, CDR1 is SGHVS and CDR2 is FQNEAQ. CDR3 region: CASSSRLLEGYSTDTQYF. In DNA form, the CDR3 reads TGTGCCAGCAGCTCAAGATTACTCGAGGGCTACAGCACAGATACGCAGTATTTT.

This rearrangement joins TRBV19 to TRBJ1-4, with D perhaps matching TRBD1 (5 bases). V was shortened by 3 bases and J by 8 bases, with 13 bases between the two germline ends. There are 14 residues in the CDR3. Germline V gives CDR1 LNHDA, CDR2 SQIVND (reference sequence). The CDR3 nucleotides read TGTGCCAGTAGTATTGGGGGGTCTGGGGAAAAACTGTTTTTT. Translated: CASSIGGSGEKLFF.